This is a list of T cell receptor beta chains from one sample in a study of T cells after posttransplantation cyclophosphamide. Produced via immunoSEQ multiplex PCR; TCRdb's table is partial and in-frame only. This repertoire shows more than 30,000 clones, around nine tenths found once; its top ten account for around 0.23%. The sequenced material came from naive CD4+ T cells sorted from PBMCs. The source is a woman aged 60-75 years in good health, CMV-negative, and a related stem cell transplant donor. Each CDR3 is given with its conserved first and last residue. The order of the fields is clone size, J gene, D gene, V gene, CDR3 length, CDR3 protein, CDR3 DNA. A D gene is named only where the DNA matches it firmly. Size is omitted from some rows. Given values are once, few, many or a class for expanded clones.

abundance: .; j_gene: TRBJ1-2; d_gene: TRBD1; v_gene: TRBV7-2; len: 15; CDR3aa: CASSPRDRGIWGYTF; CDR3nt: TGTGCCAGCAGCCCAAGGGACAGGGGAATTTGGGGCTACACCTTC
abundance: .; j_gene: TRBJ2-3; d_gene: TRBD2; v_gene: TRBV27; len: 15; CDR3aa: CASSFLAGGTDTQYF; CDR3nt: TGTGCCAGCAGTTTCCTAGCGGGAGGGACAGATACGCAGTATTTT
abundance: .; j_gene: TRBJ1-1; d_gene: .; v_gene: TRBV28; len: 13; CDR3aa: CASSPAGGTEAFF; CDR3nt: TGTGCCAGCAGTCCCGCCGGGGGCACTGAAGCTTTCTTT
abundance: .; j_gene: TRBJ1-1; d_gene: .; v_gene: TRBV18; len: 14; CDR3aa: CASSHGQMNTEAFF; CDR3nt: TGTGCCAGCTCACACGGACAGATGAACACTGAAGCTTTCTTT
abundance: .; j_gene: TRBJ2-6; d_gene: .; v_gene: TRBV9; len: 15; CDR3aa: CASSVPGTGANVLTF; CDR3nt: TGTGCCAGCAGCGTACCGGGTACTGGGGCCAACGTCCTGACTTTC
abundance: .; j_gene: TRBJ1-2; d_gene: .; v_gene: TRBV15; len: 13; CDR3aa: CATSAELIQGYTF; CDR3nt: TGTGCCACCAGCGCCGAATTAATACAAGGCTACACCTTC
abundance: .; j_gene: TRBJ2-3; d_gene: .; v_gene: TRBV14; len: 13; CDR3aa: CASSQAGGHTQYF; CDR3nt: TGTGCCAGCAGCCAAGCCGGGGGACATACGCAGTATTTT
abundance: .; j_gene: TRBJ2-1; d_gene: TRBD2; v_gene: TRBV7-9; len: 16; CDR3aa: CASSLRGGSSYNEQFF; CDR3nt: TGTGCCAGCAGCTTAAGGGGCGGGAGCTCCTACAATGAGCAGTTCTTC
abundance: once; j_gene: TRBJ1-1; d_gene: TRBD1; v_gene: TRBV19; len: 15; CDR3aa: CASARDRTLNTEAFF; CDR3nt: TGTGCCAGCGCCCGGGACAGAACGCTGAACACTGAAGCTTTCTTT
abundance: .; j_gene: TRBJ2-5; d_gene: .; v_gene: TRBV27; len: 13; CDR3aa: CATSERGGETQYF; CDR3nt: TGTGCCACCTCCGAACGGGGTGGGGAGACCCAGTACTTC
abundance: .; j_gene: TRBJ1-2; d_gene: TRBD1; v_gene: TRBV4-1; len: 15; CDR3aa: CASSLQGGEVYGYTF; CDR3nt: TGCGCCAGCAGCCTCCAGGGGGGCGAAGTCTATGGCTACACCTTC
abundance: .; j_gene: TRBJ2-7; d_gene: TRBD2; v_gene: TRBV5-1; len: 14; CDR3aa: CASSMSGDSYEQYF; CDR3nt: TGCGCCAGCAGCATGAGCGGGGACTCCTACGAGCAGTACTTC
abundance: .; j_gene: TRBJ2-3; d_gene: .; v_gene: TRBV6-5; len: 14; CDR3aa: CASSYDRITDTQYF; CDR3nt: TGTGCCAGCAGTTACGACAGAATCACAGATACGCAGTATTTT
abundance: .; j_gene: TRBJ2-2; d_gene: .; v_gene: TRBV9; len: 15; CDR3aa: CASSVGLPNTGELFF; CDR3nt: TGTGCCAGCAGCGTTGGGCTACCCAACACCGGGGAGCTGTTTTTT
abundance: .; j_gene: TRBJ2-7; d_gene: .; v_gene: TRBV4-1; len: 14; CDR3aa: CASSQEGRAYEQYF; CDR3nt: TGCGCCAGCAGCCAAGAGGGCAGAGCTTACGAGCAGTACTTC
abundance: once; j_gene: TRBJ1-1; d_gene: .; v_gene: TRBV7-9; len: 14; CDR3aa: CASSLLSQDTEAFF; CDR3nt: TGTGCCAGCAGCTTACTGTCCCAGGACACTGAAGCTTTCTTT
abundance: .; j_gene: TRBJ1-2; d_gene: TRBD1; v_gene: TRBV7-2; len: 13; CDR3aa: CASSLGQGDGYTF; CDR3nt: TGTGCCAGCAGCTTAGGACAGGGGGATGGCTACACCTTC